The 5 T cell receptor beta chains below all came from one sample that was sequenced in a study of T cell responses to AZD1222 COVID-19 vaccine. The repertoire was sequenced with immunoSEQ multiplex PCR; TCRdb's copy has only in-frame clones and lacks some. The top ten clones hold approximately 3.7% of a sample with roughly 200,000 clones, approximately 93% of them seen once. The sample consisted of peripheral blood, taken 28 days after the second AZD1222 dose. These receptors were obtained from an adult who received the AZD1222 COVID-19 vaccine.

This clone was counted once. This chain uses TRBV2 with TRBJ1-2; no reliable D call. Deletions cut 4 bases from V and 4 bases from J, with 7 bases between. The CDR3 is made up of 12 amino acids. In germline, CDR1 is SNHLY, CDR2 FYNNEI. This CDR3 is CASSVRRYGYTF. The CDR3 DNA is TGTGCCAGCAGTGTGAGGCGCTATGGCTACACCTTC.

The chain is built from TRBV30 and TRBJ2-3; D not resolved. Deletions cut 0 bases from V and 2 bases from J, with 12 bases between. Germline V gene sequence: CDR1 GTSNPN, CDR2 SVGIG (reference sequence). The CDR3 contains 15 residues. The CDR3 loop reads CAWSVSYGHTDTQYF. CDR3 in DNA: TGTGCCTGGAGTGTATCGTACGGCCACACAGATACGCAGTATTTT.

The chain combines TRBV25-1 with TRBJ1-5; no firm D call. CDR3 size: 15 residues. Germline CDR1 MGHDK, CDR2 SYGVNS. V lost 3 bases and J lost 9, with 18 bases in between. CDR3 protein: CASSEGASLEPPQHF. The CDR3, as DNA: TGTGCCAGCAGTGAGGGTGCGAGTTTGGAGCCGCCCCAGCATTTT.

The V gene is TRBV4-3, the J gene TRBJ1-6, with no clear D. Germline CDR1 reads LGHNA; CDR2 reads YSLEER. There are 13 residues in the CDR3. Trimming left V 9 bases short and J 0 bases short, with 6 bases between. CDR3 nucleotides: TGCGCCAGTAGGATCTCCTATAATTCACCCCTCCACTTT. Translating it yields CASRISYNSPLHF.

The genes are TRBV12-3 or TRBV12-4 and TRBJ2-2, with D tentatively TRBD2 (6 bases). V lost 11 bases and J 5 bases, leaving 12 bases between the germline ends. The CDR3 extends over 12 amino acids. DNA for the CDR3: TGTGCCGAGGGAGGTCGGACCGGGGAGCTGTTTTTT. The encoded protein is CAEGGRTGELFF.